Detailed here is one T cell receptor beta chain. The antigen is not known. The sample is drawn from a study of T cells in localized non-small cell lung cancer. Study-level points and caveats: Of the top 100 tumor clones, median 57 were in adjacent lung, approximately 30 among its top 100. Prolonged overall survival went with higher T cell density in the blood. Since sequencing was restricted to only one region of the tumor, intratumor heterogeneity remains a possibility.

Clones were sequenced by immunoSEQ multiplex PCR, and TCRdb holds only the in-frame ones, with some missing. The data show 10,000 to 15,000 clones, about 86% seen once. This clonotype originated in a male donor aged 60 or over with stage III lung adenocarcinoma. The specimen was peripheral blood, collected before any cancer treatment.

Here the CDR3 DNA reads TGCGCCAGCAGCCTCAGACAGGGCTTGGGGACCACCAAAAACATTCAGTACTTC. Protein: CASSLRQGLGTTKNIQYF. The V gene is TRBV4-1, the J gene TRBJ2-4, with 7 bases matching TRBD1. The CDR3 totals 18 residues. The trim removed 4 bases at V and 2 bases at J, leaving 14 bases unmatched. Germline V gene sequence: CDR1 MGHRA, CDR2 YSYEKL.